These 26 T cell receptor beta chains were all obtained from the same sample, sequenced in a study of blood T cells in healthy people across ages. A second PCR of 7 to 11 cycles used a sample-barcoded 5' primer and a J-beta primer mix. TCRdb reanalysed the 5' RACE reads using MiXCR and keeps one entry per CDR3 protein. The repertoire has approximately 290,000 distinct CDR3 sequences, 27% of them found once; the top ten carry around 29%. Source material: blood. These receptors originate from a woman between 65 and 79 years old in good health.

This clonotype was seen more than once but under ten times. The rearrangement uses TRBV6-5 and TRBJ2-5; D is unresolved. TRBJ2-7 explains the end of the DNA better; the J call may be wrong. The CDR3 contains 14 residues. Per the germline V gene, CDR1 is MNHEY and CDR2 is SVGAGI. CDR3 loop: CASSTHRPNYEQYF. In DNA form, the CDR3 reads TGTGCCAGCAGTACACACCGACCGAACTACGAGCAGTACTTC.

The rearrangement joins TRBV29-1 to TRBJ1-4, with D possibly being TRBD1 (5 bases). CDR1 SQVTM and CDR2 ANQGSEA come from the germline V gene. Trimming removed 6 bases at V and 8 bases at J, with 16 bases between. This CDR3 contains 13 residues. Written as DNA, the CDR3 is TGCAGCGTAACGGACAACGGCAAGGAAAAACTGTTTTTT. It yields the protein CSVTDNGKEKLFF. Using reference TRBV29-1 and TRBJ1-4 for the parts outside the CDR3, the full variable domain is SAVISQKPSRDICQRGTSLTIQCQVDSQVTMMFWYRQQPGQSLTLIATANQGSEATYESGFVIDKFPISRPNLTFSTLTVSNMSPEDSSIYLCSVTDNGKEKLFFGSGTQLSVL.

CDR3 sequence reads: CSASPVTGAYEQFF. CDR3 DNA sequence: TGCAGTGCTAGCCCAGTAACAGGGGCGTATGAGCAGTTCTTC. The V call is TRBV20-1, the J call TRBJ2-1, with 7 bases matching TRBD1. The CDR3 loop spans 14 amino acids. J lost 8 bases, V lost 3 bases, and 10 bases had no gene match. Germline V lookup: CDR1 DFQATT, CDR2 SNEGSKA (reference sequence).

This clonotype came up a few times. The J gene is TRBJ2-1, the V gene TRBV15; a possible D gene is TRBD2 (6 bases). The germline gives CDR1 LNHNV, CDR2 YYDKDF (reference sequence). CDR3 size: 14 residues. V was cut by 3 bases and J by 5 bases, with 11 bases left in between. CDR3 loop: CATSRGLRDNEQFF. DNA for the CDR3: TGTGCCACCAGCAGGGGACTCCGCGACAATGAGCAGTTCTTC.

The chain employs TRBV29-1 and TRBJ2-7; D possibly matches TRBD1 or TRBD2 (7 bases each). V was trimmed by 1 base and J by 5 bases, leaving 12 bases between them. Germline V lookup: CDR1 SQVTM, CDR2 ANQGSEA. The CDR3 is 13 amino acids. The CDR3 DNA is TGCAGCGTTGAAGCAGGGGGGGCCAACGAGCAGTACTTC. This gives the protein CSVEAGGANEQYF.

This clonotype was seen a few times. The CDR3 coding sequence is TGTGCCAGCAGCTGGACTAGCGGAGGGGGGACCGGGGAGCTGTTTTTT. Translating it yields CASSWTSGGGTGELFF. The rearrangement links TRBV7-2 to TRBJ2-2; TRBD2 aligns across 10 bases. Germline loops: CDR1 SGHTA, CDR2 FQGNSA. The CDR3 sequence is 16 residues long. V lost 4 bases to trimming and J lost 5 bases; unmatched junction nucleotides: 7.

This clonotype came up a few times. The chain has TRBV7-9 and TRBJ1-2, with D uncertain. This CDR3 region has 16 residues. Deletions cut 8 bases from V and 0 bases from J, with 19 bases between. Germline values: CDR1 SEHNR, CDR2 FQNEAQ (reference sequence). DNA for the CDR3: TGTGCCAGCTCAGCTTCCGGTCCGTCAGCTAACTATGGCTACACCTTC. Its translation is CASSASGPSANYGYTF.

This clonotype appeared a few times. The rearrangement joins TRBV2 to TRBJ2-7; TRBD1 agrees at 8 bases. Germline assignment: CDR1 SNHLY and CDR2 FYNNEI. Losses at the gene ends were 8 bases for V and 0 bases for J; bases not matched to a gene: 6. The length of the CDR3 is 14 residues. CDR3 amino acids: CASQLDRGSYEQYF. The CDR3, as DNA: TGTGCCAGCCAACTCGACAGGGGCTCCTACGAGCAGTACTTC.

The table lists this clonotype with many counts. The rearrangement links TRBV5-1 to TRBJ2-7; D is ambiguous. The length of the CDR3 is 13 residues. V gave up 0 bases and J gave up 4 bases, with 8 bases separating them. Germline V lookup: CDR1 SGHRS, CDR2 YFSETQ. The CDR3 here is CASSLEGWYEQYF. CDR3 DNA sequence: TGCGCCAGCAGCTTGGAGGGATGGTACGAGCAGTACTTC.

A few counts support this clonotype. This sequence joins TRBV7-3 and TRBJ2-2; 16 bases agree with TRBD2. This CDR3 is built from 21 residues. CDR1 is SGHTA and CDR2 is FQGTGA in the germline V gene. The trim removed 4 bases at V and 4 bases at J, leaving 15 bases unmatched. In nucleotides, the CDR3 is TGTGCCAGCAGCTCTCGCACTAGGGGACTAGCGGGAGGGCCTAGCACCGGGGAGCTGTTTTTT. It is translated as CASSSRTRGLAGGPSTGELFF.

This clonotype has more than one count but fewer than ten. This sequence joins TRBV29-1 and TRBJ1-1; TRBD1 aligns across 7 bases. This CDR3 has 13 residues. Germline V gives CDR1 SQVTM, CDR2 ANQGSEA. After removal of 7 bases from V and 7 bases from J, the junction contained 12 bases not matched to a gene. The chain's CDR3 is CSAAGTVRSEAFF. In DNA, the CDR3 is TGCAGCGCGGCCGGGACAGTTAGGAGTGAAGCTTTCTTT. Complete variable domain (other parts from reference TRBV29-1 and TRBJ1-1): SAVISQKPSRDICQRGTSLTIQCQVDSQVTMMFWYRQQPGQSLTLIATANQGSEATYESGFVIDKFPISRPNLTFSTLTVSNMSPEDSSIYLCSAAGTVRSEAFFGQGTRLTVV.

Concerning this clonotype: This could be a read error, since a much larger clone is one nucleotide away. The CDR3 end shows no conserved phenylalanine or tryptophan, and so a read error is likely. The J gene is TRBJ1-1, the V gene TRBV7-2, with D unclear. This CDR3 spans 13 amino acids. V was shortened by 1 base and J by 1 base, with 4 bases between the two germline ends. Germline V CDR1 and CDR2: SGHTA, FQGNSA. As DNA, the CDR3 is TGTGCCAGCAGCTTAGAAGGGAACACTGAAGCTTTCTCT. Translated: CASSLEGNTEAFS.

The chain uses TRBV3-1 and TRBJ2-7, with TRBD1 identical over 10 bases. J lost 2 bases, V lost 0 bases, and 4 bases had no gene match. Per germline, CDR1 LGHDT and CDR2 YNNKEL (reference sequence). The length of the CDR3 is 16 residues. The DNA for the CDR3 is TGTGCCAGCAGCCAAGATCCGGGGACAGGGGCCTACGAGCAGTACTTC. It encodes CASSQDPGTGAYEQYF.

The rearrangement uses TRBV7-2 and TRBJ2-1, with 9 bases lining up with TRBD2. V was pared by 4 bases and J by 4 bases, with 8 bases of the junction left unmatched. Germline V gives CDR1 SGHTA, CDR2 FQGNSA. The CDR3 has 16 residues. CDR3: CASSSVRLAVYNEQFF. DNA for the CDR3: TGTGCCAGCAGCTCAGTACGACTAGCGGTTTACAATGAGCAGTTCTTC. Combining the CDR3 with reference TRBV7-2 and TRBJ2-1 gives the whole variable domain GAGVSQSPSNKVTEKGKDVELRCDPISGHTALYWYRQSLGQGLEFLIYFQGNSAPDKSGLPSDRFSAERTGGSVSTLTIQRTQQEDSAVYLCASSSVRLAVYNEQFFGPGTRLTVL.

This clonotype was seen only a few times. The rearrangement links TRBV12-3 or TRBV12-4 to TRBJ2-7; D gene ambiguous. CDR3 length: 12 residues. Trimming cost V 6 bases and J 1 base, with 7 bases left between them. The CDR3 coding sequence is TGTGCCAGCAGGAGGAATTCCTACGAGCAGTACTTC. Encoded protein: CASRRNSYEQYF.

This clonotype was recorded many times. The chain employs TRBV7-9 and TRBJ1-1; D uncertain. The CDR3 length is 12 residues. V was pared by 5 bases and J by 0 bases, with 4 bases between. Looked up from germline, CDR1 is SEHNR and CDR2 is FQNEAQ (reference sequence). The CDR3 DNA reads TGTGCCAGCAGCCAATTGAACACTGAAGCTTTCTTT. Amino acids: CASSQLNTEAFF.

Only a few counts were recorded for this clonotype. The J gene is TRBJ2-5, the V gene TRBV10-2, with TRBD1 matching over 8 bases. The end of the DNA fits TRBJ2-7 better, so the J call may be wrong. Germline loops: CDR1 WSHSY, CDR2 SAAADI. The CDR3 length is 14 residues. CDR3: CASSETGGRNEQYF. CDR3 sequence (DNA): TGCGCCAGCAGTGAGACAGGGGGTCGGAACGAGCAGTACTTC.

The chain joins TRBV5-1 to TRBJ2-5; D is possibly TRBD1 (5 bases). The ends were cut back, 6 bases at V and 4 bases at J, with 19 bases in the middle. Germline CDR1 reads SGHRS; CDR2 reads YFSETQ. This CDR3 is built from 15 residues. The CDR3 DNA sequence: TGCGCCAGCACCCAAGGCGGAACCCAGGGAGAGACCCAGTACTTC. This sequence encodes CASTQGGTQGETQYF.

This clonotype has more than one count but fewer than ten. A read error is possible here, since a much larger clone lies one base away. This rearrangement joins TRBV7-9 to TRBJ2-7; no definite D call. The CDR3 covers 11 residues. Trimming shortened V by 1 base and J by 6 bases, and 4 bases separated the two germline ends. Germline lookup yields CDR1 SEHNR and CDR2 FQNEAQ (reference sequence). This chain's CDR3 is CASSLDGEQYF. The CDR3 nucleotides read TGTGCCAGCAGCTTAGATGGCGAGCAGTACTTC.

This clonotype was picked up a small number of times. The V call is TRBV14, the J call TRBJ2-1; 10 bases fit TRBD2. V lost 1 base to trimming and J lost 8 bases; unmatched junction nucleotides: 5. The CDR3 runs to 15 residues. Germline V gives CDR1 SGHDN, CDR2 FVKESK. The CDR3 spells CASSQGAGGPYEQFF. CDR3 in DNA: TGTGCCAGCAGCCAAGGAGCGGGAGGGCCCTATGAGCAGTTCTTC.

This clonotype was seen a few times. The V and J genes are TRBV11-2 and TRBJ1-2, with 9 bases lining up with TRBD1. V trimming: 4 bases; J trimming: 4 bases; junction bases outside the gene matches: 22. The CDR3 is 20 amino acids. Germline V gene lookup returns CDR1 SGHAT and CDR2 FQNNGV. Here the CDR3 reads CASSSDSLGTGILGGYGYTF. DNA of the CDR3: TGTGCCAGCAGCTCGGACTCCCTTGGGACAGGGATCCTGGGGGGCTATGGCTACACCTTC.

The chain uses TRBV5-1 and TRBJ2-3, with a tentative D call TRBD2 (6 bases). The CDR3 extends over 14 amino acids. CDR1 SGHRS and CDR2 YFSETQ come from the germline V gene. The germline V and J ends were trimmed by 4 bases and 1 base, with 10 bases remaining between them. The CDR3 region is CASSAGKGTDTQYF. The CDR3 coding sequence is TGCGCCAGCAGCGCGGGGAAAGGCACAGATACGCAGTATTTT. Combining the CDR3 with reference TRBV5-1 and TRBJ2-3 gives the whole variable domain KAGVTQTPRYLIKTRGQQVTLSCSPISGHRSVSWYQQTPGQGLQFLFEYFSETQRNKGNFPGRFSGRQFSNSRSEMNVSTLELGDSALYLCASSAGKGTDTQYFGPGTRLTVL.

This clonotype has more than one count but fewer than ten. The chain couples TRBV4-3 to TRBJ1-2, with 8 bases aligning to TRBD1. The junction had 17 bases not matched to a gene; V was cut back by 0 bases and J by 5 bases. Per germline, CDR1 LGHNA and CDR2 YSLEER. The CDR3 covers 19 residues. CDR3 nucleotide sequence: TGCGCCAGCAGCCAAGATATCGGAGGGACAGGCGGAGGGATTTATGGCTACACCTTC. Translation: CASSQDIGGTGGGIYGYTF.

There are a few counts of this clonotype. The chain recombines TRBV5-1 with TRBJ2-5, with a tentative D call TRBD1 (5 bases). The CDR3 is 12 amino acids. The V and J ends lost 5 bases and 0 bases respectively, with 5 bases between them. Per the germline V gene, CDR1 is SGHRS and CDR2 is YFSETQ. The CDR3 sequence is CASRQDQETQYF. In DNA form, the CDR3 reads TGCGCCAGCAGACAGGACCAAGAGACCCAGTACTTC.

V and J are TRBV5-1 and TRBJ2-5; 8 bases align to TRBD2. Germline lookup yields CDR1 SGHRS and CDR2 YFSETQ. This CDR3 is built from 15 residues. Trimming cost V 4 bases and J 5 bases; bases outside gene matches: 10. CDR3 sequence reads: CASSAGLDPRETQYF. The DNA for the CDR3 is TGCGCCAGCAGCGCGGGACTAGACCCCCGGGAGACCCAGTACTTC.

This clonotype was detected only a few times. The rearrangement links TRBV3-1 to TRBJ2-5; D is unresolved. The J call could be wrong; TRBJ2-7 is a better fit for the DNA end. The CDR3 runs 13 residues. Germline-derived CDR1 and CDR2 are LGHDT and YNNKEL (reference sequence). The CDR3 region is CASSQDPEYEQYF. The CDR3 DNA sequence: TGTGCCAGCAGCCAAGACCCAGAATACGAGCAGTACTTC.